These 9 T cell receptor beta chains were sequenced from one sample in a study of cytomegalovirus exposure and HLA in healthy donors. Researchers ran the PCR with 60 Vbeta and 13 Jbeta primers. The table came from immunoSEQ multiplex PCR; TCRdb's copy has only in-frame clones and leaves some out. This sample has hundreds of thousands of clones, with about 78% found just once. What was sequenced was PBMCs. The receptors come from a male donor in good health and CMV-seronegative.

This chain joins TRBV19 and TRBJ1-5, with 12 bases lining up with TRBD1. J was trimmed by 6 bases and V by 5 bases; bases with no gene match: 5. This CDR3 comprises 15 residues. Germline values: CDR1 LNHDA, CDR2 SQIVND (reference sequence). The CDR3 DNA reads TGTGCCAGTAGTCCAGGGACAGGGGGCGGTCAGCCCCAGCATTTT. Its translation: CASSPGTGGGQPQHF.

The V gene is TRBV9, the J gene TRBJ2-3; TRBD1 matches at 7 bases. Trimming cost V 0 bases and J 5 bases; bases outside gene matches: 3. The CDR3 extends over 14 amino acids. Germline V gene lookup returns CDR1 SGDLS and CDR2 YYNGEE. The CDR3 sequence is CASSVEGAGDTQYF. The CDR3, as DNA: TGTGCCAGCAGCGTAGAGGGGGCGGGAGATACGCAGTATTTT.

This clone was observed a single time. Other DNA variants within this sample encode the same CDR3. In nucleotides, the CDR3 is TGTGCCAGCAGTGGGGGACAGGGGGCATACGAGCAGTACTTC. It yields the protein CASSGGQGAYEQYF. The J gene is TRBJ2-7, the V gene TRBV2; 12 bases are a match to TRBD1. Trimming at V came to 4 bases and at J to 4 bases, leaving 2 bases not matched to a gene. CDR1 is SNHLY, CDR2 FYNNEI, per germline. This CDR3 has 14 amino acids.

This clone was seen a handful of times. This rearrangement joins TRBV14 to TRBJ1-4, with D unresolved. The germline gives CDR1 SGHDN, CDR2 FVKESK. V lost 2 bases and J lost 5, with 15 bases in between. The CDR3 runs to 16 residues. The CDR3 bases are TGTGCCAGCAGCCAAAAACAGTCGACGTGGAATGAAAAACTGTTTTTT. It encodes CASSQKQSTWNEKLFF.

V usage is TRBV6-1 and J usage is TRBJ2-5; TRBD1 is a possible D gene (5 bases). Between the trimmed V and J ends, which lost 6 bases and 4 bases, there was a span of 6 bases. This CDR3 has 11 residues. Germline V CDR1 and CDR2: MNHNS, SASEGT. Here the CDR3 reads CASRQGETQYF. In nucleotides, the CDR3 is TGTGCCAGCAGGCAGGGAGAGACCCAGTACTTC.

This chain uses TRBV10-3 with TRBJ2-3, with 11 nucleotides matching TRBD2. Losses at the gene ends were 5 bases for V and 1 base for J; bases not matched to a gene: 2. The CDR3 sequence is 15 residues long. Germline V gene sequence: CDR1 ENHRY, CDR2 SYGVKD. DNA for the CDR3: TGTGCCATCAGTCCGGGACTAGCGGGCACAGATACGCAGTATTTT. Its protein is CAISPGLAGTDTQYF.

The chain carries TRBV6-5 and TRBJ2-1, with TRBD2 matching 8 bases. The V gene end was trimmed by 0 bases and the J gene end by 9 bases; junction bases not matched to a gene: 7. CDR1 is MNHEY, CDR2 SVGAGI, per germline. The length of the CDR3 is 15 residues. The CDR3 sequence: CASSYSRGSGSEQFF. The CDR3 nucleotides are TGTGCCAGCAGTTACTCTAGAGGGAGCGGGAGTGAGCAGTTCTTC.

The V call is TRBV6-5, the J call TRBJ2-7, with 7 bases aligning to TRBD2. The ends lost 6 bases at V and 4 bases at J; junction bases unmatched: 9. Germline CDR1 and CDR2: MNHEY and SVGAGI. This CDR3 has 14 residues. As DNA, the CDR3 is TGTGCCAGCAGGGAGAAGGGACTAATATACGAGCAGTACTTC. Residues: CASREKGLIYEQYF.

The chain is built from TRBV19 and TRBJ1-4, with a weak D call TRBD1 (5 bases). The CDR3 runs to 14 residues. The V gene's germline CDR1 is LNHDA and CDR2 SQIVND (reference sequence). Trimming took off 0 bases at V and 14 bases at J, with 16 bases between the two ends. The chain's CDR3 is CASSIEWTDRGLFF. In nucleotides, the CDR3 is TGTGCCAGTAGTATAGAGTGGACCGACCGGGGGCTGTTTTTT.